The 14 T cell receptor beta chains listed next were all sequenced from one sample in a study of post-analysis software for immune sequencing data. Points from the study as a whole: When patients were compared with controls, a handful of TRBV segments were more frequent, TRBV5-6, TRBV5-1 and TRBV20-1 among them.

TCR beta cDNA libraries had unique molecular identifiers. One entry per CDR3 protein, called by TCRdb with MiXCR from the PCR reads. Here the sample spans fewer than 900,000 distinct CDR3 sequences, just over 45% being singletons. What these receptors recognize is not known. Sequenced: blood. Every receptor here comes from a girl aged 10 to 17 with multiple sclerosis.

The V gene is TRBV10-3, the J gene TRBJ2-5; D is possibly TRBD2 (6 bases). Germline CDR1 reads ENHRY; CDR2 reads SYGVKD. V lost 7 bases and J lost 0, with 12 bases in between. The CDR3 length is 14 residues. CDR3 residues: CAIKEGKYQETQYF. The CDR3 DNA reads as TGTGCCATCAAGGAGGGGAAGTACCAAGAGACCCAGTACTTC.

J is TRBJ1-2 and V is TRBV9; no firm D call. Germline values: CDR1 SGDLS, CDR2 YYNGEE. Trimming cost V 4 bases and J 6 bases, with 25 bases left between them. The CDR3 loop spans 17 amino acids. CDR3 residues: CASSLTPDGVAGNGYTF. The CDR3 nucleotides read TGTGCCAGCAGCCTCACTCCGGATGGGGTGGCAGGAAATGGCTACACCTTC.

This chain connects TRBV7-9 to TRBJ2-1; weak D call: TRBD2 (5 bases). V dropped 2 bases and J dropped 8 bases, with 16 bases sitting between them. The germline V gene has CDR1 SEHNR and CDR2 FQNEAQ (reference sequence). The CDR3 runs to 15 residues. CDR3 in DNA: TGTGCCAGCAGCTTAATAGGTCTAGCAAAGGATGAGCAGTTCTTC. Translating gives CASSLIGLAKDEQFF.

Only a few counts were recorded for this clonotype. This rearrangement joins TRBV4-3 to TRBJ2-1, with 9 bases lining up with TRBD1. The CDR3 runs to 16 residues. After removal of 2 bases from V and 7 bases from J, the junction contained 9 bases not matched to a gene. The germline CDR1 and CDR2 sequences are LGHNA and YSLEER. This CDR3 reads CASSQTAGTGRNEQFF. The CDR3 coding sequence is TGCGCCAGCAGCCAAACTGCCGGGACAGGGAGGAATGAGCAGTTCTTC.

The V gene is TRBV7-9, the J gene TRBJ2-7, with D possibly matching TRBD1 (6 bases). Germline V gene lookup returns CDR1 SEHNR and CDR2 FQNEAQ (reference sequence). The CDR3 sequence is 13 residues long. The V gene lost 3 bases and the J gene lost 5 bases, with 11 bases spanning the gap. CDR3 sequence: CASSFRDNNEQYF. The CDR3 DNA sequence: TGTGCCAGCAGCTTCCGGGACAACAACGAGCAGTACTTC.

The chain combines TRBV13 with TRBJ2-1; TRBD1 or TRBD2 may be the D gene (5 bases each). Per germline, CDR1 PRHDT and CDR2 FYEKMQ (reference sequence). The CDR3 is 17 amino acids. Trimming removed 5 bases from V and 4 bases from J, with 21 bases in between. This CDR3 reads CASSPGRSSRPYNEQFF. The CDR3, as DNA: TGTGCCAGCAGCCCGGGGCGGTCTAGTAGACCTTACAATGAGCAGTTCTTC.

CDR3 sequence: CASRKGQGPYEQYF. The DNA of the CDR3 is TGTGCCAGCAGAAAGGGACAGGGACCCTACGAGCAGTACTTC. The chain joins TRBV3-1 to TRBJ2-7, with TRBD1 identical over 9 bases. The length of the CDR3 is 14 residues. Germline lookup yields CDR1 LGHDT and CDR2 YNNKEL (reference sequence). The ends lost 6 bases at V and 2 bases at J; junction bases unmatched: 5.

The J gene is TRBJ2-7, the V gene TRBV2; TRBD1 agrees at 7 bases. Germline V gives CDR1 SNHLY, CDR2 FYNNEI. Trimming took 4 bases from V and 3 from J; bases not matched to a gene: 3. The CDR3 is made up of 13 amino acids. The CDR3 DNA reads as TGTGCCAGCAGTGCGGGGACAGTCTACGAGCAGTACTTC. This gives the protein CASSAGTVYEQYF.

The chain employs TRBV20-1 and TRBJ2-3, with 7 bases aligning to TRBD1. V lost 6 bases, J lost 6 bases, and 12 bases stayed unmatched. This CDR3 comprises 14 residues. The germline V gene encodes CDR1 DFQATT and CDR2 SNEGSKA (reference sequence). In nucleotides, the CDR3 is TGCAGTGCGTTCGACAGGGAAATAGGGGATACGCAGTATTTT. Translating gives CSAFDREIGDTQYF.

V gene TRBV6-6 combines with J gene TRBJ1-1, with D possibly being TRBD1 (6 bases). Germline V gives CDR1 MNHNY, CDR2 SVGAGI (reference sequence). The CDR3 totals 12 residues. The V and J ends lost 7 bases and 6 bases respectively, with 12 bases between them. This chain's CDR3 is CASTGAGAEAFF. DNA of the CDR3: TGTGCCAGCACGGGGGCAGGGGCTGAAGCTTTCTTT.

J is TRBJ2-5 and V is TRBV10-3; D is undetermined. Germline V CDR1 and CDR2: ENHRY, SYGVKD. V was cut by 10 bases and J by 2 bases, with 14 bases left in between. This CDR3 spans 13 amino acids. CDR3 nucleotide sequence: TGTGCCACCTCGGATGACACTCAAGAGACCCAGTACTTC. It translates to CATSDDTQETQYF.

The J gene is TRBJ2-5, the V gene TRBV3-1; 7 nucleotides match TRBD1. V lost 9 bases to trimming and J lost 9 bases; unmatched junction nucleotides: 10. The CDR3 has 12 amino acids. Germline CDR1 and CDR2: LGHDT and YNNKEL (reference sequence). The CDR3 loop is CASGTAYSAQYF. The CDR3 DNA sequence: TGTGCCAGTGGGACAGCCTATTCGGCCCAGTACTTC.

The rearrangement links TRBV15 to TRBJ2-3; 12 bases match TRBD1. Germline V gene data show CDR1 as LNHNV and CDR2 as YYDKDF (reference sequence). This CDR3 spans 17 amino acids. J was trimmed by 6 bases and V by 3 bases; bases with no gene match: 10. Here the CDR3 reads CATSSSRDRGRADTQYF. CDR3 in DNA: TGTGCCACCAGCAGTTCCAGGGACAGGGGGCGAGCGGATACGCAGTATTTT.

The chain employs TRBV7-2 and TRBJ2-7; D unclear. The CDR3 totals 15 residues. Germline lookup yields CDR1 SGHTA and CDR2 FQGNSA. V was shortened by 1 base and J by 3 bases, with 13 bases between the two germline ends. This CDR3 reads CASSLDFGRIYEQYF. Written as DNA, the CDR3 is TGTGCCAGCAGCTTAGATTTTGGAAGGATCTACGAGCAGTACTTC.